The next 26 T cell receptor beta chains were all read from a single sample in a study of shared clonotypes between healthy human individuals. Method: immunoSEQ multiplex PCR; TCRdb's copy keeps in-frame clones and lacks some. The repertoire consists of around 2.1 million clones, with about 92% occurring once and the leading ten covering more than 1.5%. Selected positively for CCR7 and CD45RO-negative, naive CD8 cells excluded terminally differentiated effector memory CD45RA+ cells. Specimen: naive CD8+ T cells from PBMCs. The receptors come from a man between 18 and 35 years old in good health. Some clones in this sample may be carry-over from other donors' samples.

The CDR3 DNA follows: TGCAGCGTTGACGTGCAGGGGACCACCGGGGAGCTGTTTTTT. It yields the protein CSVDVQGTTGELFF. The V and J genes are TRBV29-1 and TRBJ2-2; maybe TRBD1 (6 bases). Germline V gene sequence: CDR1 SQVTM, CDR2 ANQGSEA. The ends were cut back, 3 bases at V and 4 bases at J, with 12 bases in the middle. The CDR3 spans 14 residues.

The chain combines TRBV14 with TRBJ2-1, with a weak D call TRBD1 (6 bases). The V gene's germline CDR1 is SGHDN and CDR2 FVKESK. V dropped 6 bases and J dropped 0 bases, with 9 bases sitting between them. The CDR3 runs 14 residues. The DNA of the CDR3 is TGTGCCAGCAGACAGGGACACTCCTACAATGAGCAGTTCTTC. This translates into CASRQGHSYNEQFF.

This clone was counted only a few times. This chain connects TRBV28 to TRBJ1-1; tentative D call: TRBD1 (6 bases). Trimming cost V 6 bases and J 1 base, with 12 bases left between them. The germline gives CDR1 MDHEN, CDR2 SYDVKM. The CDR3 extends over 14 amino acids. CDR3 protein: CASRPGTRNTEAFF. In DNA form, the CDR3 reads TGTGCCAGCAGACCCGGGACACGGAACACTGAAGCTTTCTTT. Full variable domain (remainder filled in from reference TRBV28 and TRBJ1-1): DVKVTQSSRYLVKRTGEKVFLECVQDMDHENMFWYRQDPGLGLRLIYFSYDVKMKEKGDIPEGYSVSREKKERFSLILESASTNQTSMYLCASRPGTRNTEAFFGQGTRLTVV.

This rearrangement joins TRBV2 to TRBJ2-3; TRBD1 agrees at 11 bases. CDR1 and CDR2 (germline): SNHLY, FYNNEI. This CDR3 contains 19 residues. V lost 6 bases, J lost 2 bases, and 16 bases stayed unmatched. Written as DNA, the CDR3 is TGTGCCAGCAGGGACAGGGGGCTTTTGCGGGCCGCGATCACAGATACGCAGTATTTT. Translating gives CASRDRGLLRAAITDTQYF.

In this sample, this clone turned up once. V and J are TRBV4-1 and TRBJ2-1; 9 bases are a match to TRBD1. The ends lost 4 bases at V and 3 bases at J; junction bases unmatched: 16. Germline loops: CDR1 MGHRA, CDR2 YSYEKL. The CDR3 contains 19 residues. Here the CDR3 reads CASSLKGDRDGFLYNEQFF. The CDR3, as DNA: TGCGCCAGCAGCCTCAAAGGGGACAGGGACGGGTTTCTCTACAATGAGCAGTTCTTC.

This chain uses TRBV11-1 with TRBJ2-1; TRBD1 might be the D (6 bases). Germline-derived CDR1 and CDR2 are SGHAT and FQDESV (reference sequence). The length of the CDR3 is 15 residues. The V end was cut by 3 bases, the J end by 10 bases, with 19 bases between. The CDR3 DNA reads TGTGCCAGCAGCTTTAACCCGGATCGCGACAGGGAGCAGTTCTTC. Residues: CASSFNPDRDREQFF.

The V and J genes are TRBV14 and TRBJ2-7; tentative D call: TRBD2 (5 bases). V lost 0 bases and J lost 3, with 15 bases in between. The CDR3 contains 16 residues. In germline, CDR1 is SGHDN, CDR2 FVKESK. The CDR3 spells CASSQDLRAPYYEQYF. CDR3 coding DNA: TGTGCCAGCAGCCAAGACTTGAGGGCTCCCTACTACGAGCAGTACTTC.

The chain has TRBV19 and TRBJ2-7; D not certain. Trimming stripped 3 bases from V and 0 bases from J, with 9 bases between. Germline CDR1 reads LNHDA; CDR2 reads SQIVND (reference sequence). The CDR3 is 14 amino acids. The CDR3 DNA is TGTGCCAGTAGTATCGGCAGGACCTCCTACGAGCAGTACTTC. This translates into CASSIGRTSYEQYF.

The chain is built from TRBV19 and TRBJ2-7, with D possibly being TRBD2 (6 bases). The CDR3 spans 15 residues. Trimming pared 6 bases from V and 2 bases from J, leaving 17 bases between. Germline CDR1 is LNHDA and CDR2 is SQIVND (reference sequence). The CDR3, as DNA: TGTGCCAGTAGCCAACGGGCGGGGATCCCCTACGAGCAGTACTTC. Amino acids: CASSQRAGIPYEQYF.

The rearrangement uses TRBV7-9 and TRBJ2-3, with 8 bases matching TRBD1. With 2 bases clipped from V and 6 bases from J, the junction kept 10 bases outside the gene matches. This CDR3 is built from 16 residues. Germline V gene lookup returns CDR1 SEHNR and CDR2 FQNEAQ (reference sequence). The CDR3 region has the DNA TGTGCCAGCAGCTTAATTGACAACAGGGGGACGGATACGCAGTATTTT. This sequence encodes CASSLIDNRGTDTQYF.

V gene TRBV28 combines with J gene TRBJ2-1; no definite D call. This CDR3 region has 15 residues. V shed 4 bases and J shed 0 bases, with 10 bases lying between them. Germline-derived CDR1 and CDR2 are MDHEN and SYDVKM. The CDR3 nucleotides are TGTGCCAGCAGTTCCCTCCATAGCTCCTACAATGAGCAGTTCTTC. Protein product: CASSSLHSSYNEQFF.

V and J are TRBV14 and TRBJ2-3; TRBD2 is a possible D gene (5 bases). This CDR3 has 15 amino acids. Trimming pared 0 bases from V and 4 bases from J, leaving 11 bases between. Germline loops: CDR1 SGHDN, CDR2 FVKESK. DNA for the CDR3: TGTGCCAGCAGCCAAGATCGGTCGGGGTCAGATACGCAGTATTTT. Protein product: CASSQDRSGSDTQYF.

V gene TRBV7-9 combines with J gene TRBJ2-1; possibly TRBD1 for D (5 bases). The V gene lost 8 bases and the J gene lost 5 bases, with 10 bases spanning the gap. Germline V gene lookup returns CDR1 SEHNR and CDR2 FQNEAQ (reference sequence). The CDR3 is made up of 12 amino acids. CDR3 loop: CASGAVHNEQFF. Written as DNA, the CDR3 is TGTGCCAGCGGGGCTGTCCACAATGAGCAGTTCTTC.

The chain carries TRBV6-6 and TRBJ2-7, with a tentative D call TRBD1 (5 bases). The CDR3 extends over 15 amino acids. Trimming shortened V by 5 bases and J by 2 bases, and 16 bases separated the two germline ends. Germline CDR1 and CDR2: MNHNY and SVGAGI (reference sequence). The chain's CDR3 is CASSQPRDGPYEQYF. Written as DNA, the CDR3 is TGTGCCAGCAGTCAACCCAGGGATGGGCCCTACGAGCAGTACTTC.

A single count supports this clone. This chain connects TRBV19 to TRBJ1-4, with a possible D match to TRBD1 (6 bases). The germline V gene has CDR1 LNHDA and CDR2 SQIVND (reference sequence). The V end was cut by 5 bases, the J end by 5 bases, with 12 bases between. The CDR3 extends over 14 amino acids. CDR3 sequence reads: CASSAGTSNEKLFF. As DNA, the CDR3 is TGTGCCAGTAGTGCCGGGACAAGCAATGAAAAACTGTTTTTT.

A few counts support this clone. The chain is built from TRBV10-3 and TRBJ1-5, with 9 positions matching TRBD1. This CDR3 is 14 amino acids long. CDR1 and CDR2 (germline): ENHRY, SYGVKD. V shed 6 bases, J shed 3 bases, and the junction held 3 bases outside the gene matches. DNA of the CDR3: TGTGCCATCAGGGGGACAGGGACCAATCAGCCCCAGCATTTT. As protein: CAIRGTGTNQPQHF.

The chain couples TRBV6-5 to TRBJ2-2; D might be TRBD1 or TRBD2, each matching 5 bases. Looked up from germline, CDR1 is MNHEY and CDR2 is SVGAGI. Trimming stripped 5 bases from V and 0 bases from J, with 10 bases between. The CDR3 is 15 amino acids. Here the CDR3 DNA reads TGTGCCAGCAGTACCGGGACGCCGAACACCGGGGAGCTGTTTTTT. It translates to CASSTGTPNTGELFF.

The V call is TRBV7-8, the J call TRBJ2-5; 7 bases agree with TRBD2. The germline V gene encodes CDR1 SGHVS and CDR2 FQNEAQ. This CDR3 has 16 amino acids. The V and J ends lost 0 bases and 1 base, in that order; junction bases with no gene match: 5. CDR3 bases: TGTGCCAGCAGCTTAGCGCTCGCTAGCGGCCAAGAGACCCAGTACTTC. Amino acid sequence: CASSLALASGQETQYF.

The chain combines TRBV13 with TRBJ1-1, with a tentative D call TRBD1 (5 bases). This CDR3 has 16 amino acids. Trimming removed 3 bases at V and 3 bases at J, with 17 bases between. Germline V gives CDR1 PRHDT, CDR2 FYEKMQ (reference sequence). As DNA, the CDR3 is TGTGCCAGCAGCTTTTTTATCGCCCAGGGTGACACTGAAGCTTTCTTT. Protein: CASSFFIAQGDTEAFF.

CDR3: CASSLRINYEQYF. The CDR3, as DNA: TGTGCCAGCAGCTTGAGGATAAATTACGAGCAGTACTTC. The gene calls are TRBV7-2 and TRBJ2-7; no definite D call. In germline, CDR1 is SGHTA, CDR2 FQGNSA. This CDR3 comprises 13 residues. V lost 3 bases and J 4 bases, leaving 10 bases between the germline ends.

The rearrangement links TRBV7-9 to TRBJ2-7; TRBD2 matches 11 bases. The CDR3 is made up of 15 amino acids. Trimming took 5 bases from V and 4 from J; bases not matched to a gene: 7. Germline-derived CDR1 and CDR2 are SEHNR and FQNEAQ (reference sequence). CDR3 nucleotides: TGTGCCAGCAGCCCTTTAGCGGGAGGGTGGTACGAGCAGTACTTC. Protein sequence: CASSPLAGGWYEQYF.

V usage is TRBV25-1 and J usage is TRBJ1-2, with TRBD1 matching over 7 bases. The CDR3 extends over 11 amino acids. Germline V CDR1 and CDR2: MGHDK, SYGVNS. With V trimmed by 10 bases and J by 4 bases, 3 bases remained unmatched. CDR3 sequence (DNA): TGTGCCACCTCAGGGGGCTATGGCTACACCTTC. Protein: CATSGGYGYTF.

The chain employs TRBV27 and TRBJ2-1; TRBD2 aligns across 7 bases. Trimming removed 10 bases from V and 4 bases from J; junction bases left unmatched: 10. The CDR3 spans 14 residues. The germline V gene encodes CDR1 MNHEY and CDR2 SMNVEV (reference sequence). CDR3 in DNA: TGTGCCACCTCCGGGGGGTTTGAATACAATGAGCAGTTCTTC. Amino acid sequence: CATSGGFEYNEQFF.

The rearrangement links TRBV4-1 to TRBJ2-5; the match to TRBD2 covers 8 bases. The CDR3 contains 16 residues. Looked up from germline, CDR1 is MGHRA and CDR2 is YSYEKL. With 1 base clipped from V and 3 bases from J, the junction kept 7 bases outside the gene matches. Here the CDR3 reads CASSQVKAGGKETQYF. For the CDR3, the DNA is TGCGCCAGCAGCCAAGTAAAGGCGGGAGGTAAAGAGACCCAGTACTTC.

The chain recombines TRBV27 with TRBJ2-1; no clear D. The V gene's germline CDR1 is MNHEY and CDR2 SMNVEV (reference sequence). Trimming took 2 bases from V and 7 from J, leaving 12 bases between them. The CDR3 runs to 14 residues. The CDR3 bases are TGTGCCAGCAGTTTACCAACTTTCTGGAATGAGCAGTTCTTC. It encodes CASSLPTFWNEQFF.

Details on this clone: At the DNA level, this CDR3 is encoded by other sequences in the same sample as well. The chain combines TRBV7-7 with TRBJ2-7; 8 nucleotides align to TRBD1. Germline CDR1 SSHAT, CDR2 FNYEAQ (reference sequence). This CDR3 is built from 14 residues. V shed 5 bases, J shed 2 bases, and the junction held 5 bases outside the gene matches. The DNA of the CDR3 is TGTGCCAGCAGCCTCGGGACAGGAGCCTACGAGCAGTACTTC. Translation gives CASSLGTGAYEQYF. The whole variable domain, remainder taken from reference TRBV7-7 and TRBJ2-7, is GAGVSQSPRYKVTKRGQDVTLRCDPISSHATLYWYQQALGQGPEFLTYFNYEAQPDKSGLPSDRFSAERPEGSISTLTIQRTEQRDSAMYRCASSLGTGAYEQYFGPGTRLTVT.